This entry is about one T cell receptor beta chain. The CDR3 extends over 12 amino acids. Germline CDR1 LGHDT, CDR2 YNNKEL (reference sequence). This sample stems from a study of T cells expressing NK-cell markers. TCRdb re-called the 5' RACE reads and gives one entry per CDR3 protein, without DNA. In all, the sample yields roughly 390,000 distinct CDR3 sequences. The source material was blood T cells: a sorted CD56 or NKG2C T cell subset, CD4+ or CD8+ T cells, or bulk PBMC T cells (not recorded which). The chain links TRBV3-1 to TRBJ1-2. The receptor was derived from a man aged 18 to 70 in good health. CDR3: CASRTTASGYTF.